This T cell receptor beta chain appears in the sequencing data of a study of T cell repertoires in cytomegalovirus infection. In the study overall: Epitope selection comprised recently identified HLA-C-restricted CMV epitopes and well-studied HLA-B-restricted CMV epitopes. CMV infection and matching HLA type were both indicated by public TCR beta signatures. Findings and limits, study-wide: HLA-C-restricted CMV-specific TCR beta clonotypes prevailed in the ex vivo response. The study identified carriers of CMV plus the relevant HLA from cumulative public TCR beta family frequency.

TCRdb reprocessed the reads via MiXCR and lists one record per CDR3 protein. The profile shows fewer than 950,000 distinct CDR3 sequences, 30% to 35% of them singletons. This clonotype was detected ten times or more. The antigen is not known. CDR3 length equals 16 residues. V dropped 3 bases and J dropped 2; count of bases not matched to a gene: 6. Germline loops: CDR1 SGHTA, CDR2 FQGNSA. Source: cultured CD8+ T cells from PBMCs, taken from culture after CMV antigen stimulation. The rearrangement links TRBV7-2 to TRBJ2-3; TRBD1 aligns across 9 bases. The TCR comes from a human donor in good health (CMV status not recorded). Some clones in this sample may be carry-over from other donors' samples. In DNA form, the CDR3 reads TGTGCCAGCAGCTTTCCGGGACAGGGTTACACAGATACGCAGTATTTT. Protein product: CASSFPGQGYTDTQYF.